The clone carrying this T cell receptor (beta chain) was observed at least ten times. TCRdb independently ran MiXCR on the RT-PCR reads; one entry per CDR3 protein. This table has about 680,000 distinct CDR3 sequences, approximately 15% appearing once. J was trimmed by 7 bases and V by 8 bases; bases with no gene match: 2. CDR3 length equals 13 residues. The sequenced sample was memory CD4+ T cells from blood. The sequence derives from a female donor in good health, serving as a healthy control. V gene TRBV12-3 or TRBV12-4 combines with J gene TRBJ1-6; 10 nucleotides align to TRBD1. The CDR3 protein is CASSGQGNSPLHF. CDR3 nucleotide sequence: TGTGCCAGCTCGGGACAGGGGAATTCACCCCTCCACTTT.